The 11 T cell receptor beta chains given below trace back to one sample, sequenced in a study of long-term antiretroviral therapy in people with HIV. Version v3.0 of the immunoSEQ assay ran at survey level. This table comes from immunoSEQ multiplex PCR, and its TCRdb copy is limited to in-frame clones, with some not included. The sample lists fewer than 40,000 clones; 85% to 90% were seen once. The sample was unsorted PBMCs, taken 3.1 years after starting antiretroviral therapy. These receptors originate from a woman in her forties or fifties with HIV.

The chain recombines TRBV7-9 with TRBJ1-3; possible D gene TRBD1, 6 bases. Looked up from germline, CDR1 is SEHNR and CDR2 is FQNEAQ (reference sequence). Trimming removed 4 bases at V and 13 bases at J, with 14 bases between. This CDR3 comprises 12 residues. CDR3: CASSSQGYYIYF. The CDR3 DNA is TGTGCCAGCAGCTCACAGGGATATTATATATATTTT. The full variable domain, completed using reference TRBV7-9 and TRBJ1-3, is DTGVSQNPRHKITKRGQNVTFRCDPISEHNRLYWYRQTLGQGPEFLTYFQNEAQLEKSRLLSDRFSAERPKGSFSTLEIQRTEQGDSAMYLCASSSQGYYIYFGEGSWLTVV.

The V and J genes are TRBV9 and TRBJ1-2, with D perhaps matching TRBD1 (6 bases). CDR3 length: 13 amino acids. Per the germline V gene, CDR1 is SGDLS and CDR2 is YYNGEE. Trimming removed 5 bases from V and 2 bases from J, with 10 bases in between. CDR3 amino acids: CASSRTGNYGYTF. The CDR3 DNA sequence: TGTGCCAGCAGTCGAACAGGGAACTATGGCTACACCTTC.

The chain links TRBV10-2 to TRBJ2-3, with 8 bases aligning to TRBD1. Germline V gene lookup returns CDR1 WSHSY and CDR2 SAAADI. The V segment lost 4 bases and the J segment 3 bases; nucleotides outside the gene matches: 3. The CDR3 contains 14 residues. The DNA for the CDR3 is TGCGCCAGCAGTGCTGACAGGGGAACAGATACGCAGTATTTT. Protein: CASSADRGTDTQYF.

The chain combines TRBV7-6 with TRBJ2-3; TRBD2 matches at 14 bases. This CDR3 region has 18 residues. Germline V gives CDR1 SGHVS, CDR2 FNYEAQ. V trimming: 2 bases; J trimming: 0 bases; junction bases outside the gene matches: 4. The CDR3: CASSLRLAGGTSTDTQYF. The CDR3 DNA reads TGTGCCAGCAGCTTACGACTAGCGGGGGGGACTAGCACAGATACGCAGTATTTT.

The genes are TRBV9 and TRBJ1-5; 10 positions match TRBD1. The CDR3 contains 19 residues. Germline lookup yields CDR1 SGDLS and CDR2 YYNGEE. Germline trimming cut 4 bases from V and 4 bases from J; bases unmatched to any gene: 17. CDR3: CASSPQRGDRGPPNQPQHF. The CDR3 coding sequence is TGTGCCAGCAGCCCACAAAGGGGGGACAGGGGCCCTCCTAATCAGCCCCAGCATTTT.

DNA of the CDR3: TGTGCCATCAGTGAATGGGCAAGGGACACCGGGGAGCTGTTTTTT. It yields the protein CAISEWARDTGELFF. The chain combines TRBV10-3 with TRBJ2-2; D gene unclear. Trimming took 3 bases from V and 3 from J, leaving 11 bases between them. The CDR3 spans 15 residues. Germline assignment: CDR1 ENHRY and CDR2 SYGVKD.

The rearrangement links TRBV5-4 to TRBJ2-5; 8 bases are shared with TRBD2. The J segment lost 5 bases and the V segment lost 6 bases, leaving 9 bases of the junction unmatched. Germline loops: CDR1 SGHNT, CDR2 YYREEE (reference sequence). This CDR3 contains 14 residues. This chain's CDR3 is CASTPGGGRETQYF. CDR3 bases: TGTGCCAGCACCCCGGGGGGGGGTCGGGAGACCCAGTACTTC.

The chain employs TRBV6-1 and TRBJ2-4, with D tentatively TRBD1 or TRBD2 (6 bases each). Per germline, CDR1 MNHNS and CDR2 SASEGT. The CDR3 extends over 18 amino acids. V gave up 4 bases and J gave up 3 bases, with 22 bases separating them. In DNA, the CDR3 is TGTGCCAGCAGTGCAAAAGGGGGTAGGGGGGCTGACAAAAACATTCAGTACTTC. Translating gives CASSAKGGRGADKNIQYF.

The chain joins TRBV7-2 to TRBJ2-3, with TRBD2 matching over 8 bases. The CDR3 is made up of 19 amino acids. V was pared by 1 base and J by 3 bases, with 15 bases of the junction left unmatched. Germline values: CDR1 SGHTA, CDR2 FQGNSA. The CDR3 nucleotides are TGTGCCAGCAGCTTAGTTTTTAGCGGGGCTTACCCGGGGACAGATACGCAGTATTTT. Translating it yields CASSLVFSGAYPGTDTQYF.

This chain uses TRBV15 with TRBJ2-7; 7 nucleotides agree with TRBD1. Per germline, CDR1 LNHNV and CDR2 YYDKDF (reference sequence). The CDR3 is made up of 17 amino acids. Trimming took 3 bases from V and 3 from J; bases not matched to a gene: 14. CDR3 DNA: TGTGCCACCAGCAGCTGGCTGACCGGGACAGAAGGCTACGAGCAGTACTTC. Encoded protein: CATSSWLTGTEGYEQYF.

The table lists this clone with a count of one. The chain combines TRBV7-9 with TRBJ1-1, with 9 bases matching TRBD1. The CDR3 runs to 13 residues. Germline CDR1 and CDR2: SEHNR and FQNEAQ (reference sequence). V lost 3 bases, J lost 4 bases, and 0 bases stayed unmatched. CDR3 DNA sequence: TGTGCCAGCAGCTTGACAGGGGGCACTGAAGCTTTCTTT. Translating it yields CASSLTGGTEAFF.